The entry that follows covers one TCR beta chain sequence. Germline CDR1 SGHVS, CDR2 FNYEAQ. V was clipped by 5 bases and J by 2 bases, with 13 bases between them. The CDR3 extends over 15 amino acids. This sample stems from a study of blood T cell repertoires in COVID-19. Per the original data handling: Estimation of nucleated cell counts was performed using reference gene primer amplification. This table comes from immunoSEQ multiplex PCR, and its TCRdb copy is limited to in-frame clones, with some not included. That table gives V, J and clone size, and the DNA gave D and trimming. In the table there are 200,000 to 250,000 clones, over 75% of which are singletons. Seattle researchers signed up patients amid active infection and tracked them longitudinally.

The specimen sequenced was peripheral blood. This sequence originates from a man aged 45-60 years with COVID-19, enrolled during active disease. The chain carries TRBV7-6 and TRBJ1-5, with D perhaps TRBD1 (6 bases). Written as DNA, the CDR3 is TGTGCCAGCAGCCCAGGGGAAGGCCGCAATCAGCCCCAGCATTTT. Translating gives CASSPGEGRNQPQHF.